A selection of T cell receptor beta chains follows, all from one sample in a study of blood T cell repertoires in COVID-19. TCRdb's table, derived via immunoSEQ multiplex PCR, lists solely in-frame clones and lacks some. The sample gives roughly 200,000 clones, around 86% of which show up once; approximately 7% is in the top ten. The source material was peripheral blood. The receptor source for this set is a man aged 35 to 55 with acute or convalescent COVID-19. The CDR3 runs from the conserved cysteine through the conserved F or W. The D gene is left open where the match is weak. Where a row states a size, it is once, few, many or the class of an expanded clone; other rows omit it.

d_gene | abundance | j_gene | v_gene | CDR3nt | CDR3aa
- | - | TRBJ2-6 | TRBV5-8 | TGTGCCAGCAGCCAAGGAGACTCTGGGGCCAACGTCCTGACTTTC | CASSQGDSGANVLTF
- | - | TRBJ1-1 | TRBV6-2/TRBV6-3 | TGTGCCAGCAGTTATACCCAGGGGCATAGGAACACTGAAGCTTTCTTT | CASSYTQGHRNTEAFF
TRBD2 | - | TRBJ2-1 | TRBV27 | TGTGCCAGCAGTTTGCTAGCGGGGGGTCAATCCTACAATGAGCAGTTCTTC | CASSLLAGGQSYNEQFF
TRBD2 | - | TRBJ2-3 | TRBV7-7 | TGTGCTAGCAGCCCGAGGGTTGGGGGGGACACAGATACGCAGTATTTT | CASSPRVGGDTDTQYF
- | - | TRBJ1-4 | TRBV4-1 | TGCGCCAGCAGCCAAGTTTCTGGGTTCGCGGTTGAAAAACTGTTTTTT | CASSQVSGFAVEKLFF
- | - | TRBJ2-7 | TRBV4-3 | TGCGCCAGCAGCCAAGCCCGCCAGGGCTACGAGCAGTACTTC | CASSQARQGYEQYF
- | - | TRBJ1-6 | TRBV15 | TGTGCCACCAGCAGGACAGGCAATAATTCACCCCTCCACTTT | CATSRTGNNSPLHF
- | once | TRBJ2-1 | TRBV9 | TGTGCCAGCAGCCCCTCCTCTGGGGCAAGGTCCTACAATGAGCAGTTCTTC | CASSPSSGARSYNEQFF
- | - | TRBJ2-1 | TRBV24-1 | TGTGCCACCAGTGATGGCTTCAATGAGCAGTTCTTC | CATSDGFNEQFF
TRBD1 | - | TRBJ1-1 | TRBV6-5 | TGTGCCAGCAGGACAGGGGGGGTGAACACTGAAGCTTTCTTT | CASRTGGVNTEAFF
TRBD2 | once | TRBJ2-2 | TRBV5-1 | TGCGCCAGCAGCCGGGGACTAGCAGTTAACACCGGGGAGCTGTTTTTT | CASSRGLAVNTGELFF
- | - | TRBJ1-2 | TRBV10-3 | TGTGCCATCTCGAACCCGGGCTATGGCTACACCTTC | CAISNPGYGYTF
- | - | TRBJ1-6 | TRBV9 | TGTGCCAGCAGCGAGGGGGGGTCCGACTCTTCACCCCTCCACTTT | CASSEGGSDSSPLHF
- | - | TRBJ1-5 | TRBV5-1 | TGCGCCAGCAGCTTGGGCGCAGGGAATCAGCCCCAGCATTTT | CASSLGAGNQPQHF
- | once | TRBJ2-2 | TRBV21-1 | TGTGCCAGCAGCCCCCCGACTCATAGAACCGGGGAGCTGTTTTTT | CASSPPTHRTGELFF
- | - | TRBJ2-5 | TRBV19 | TGTGCCAGTAGTCCGAAGTTATCCTACGGGGAAGAGACCCAGTACTTC | CASSPKLSYGEETQYF
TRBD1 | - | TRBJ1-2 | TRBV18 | TGTGCCAGCTCGCCGGGACAGCAGAACTATGGCTACACCTTC | CASSPGQQNYGYTF
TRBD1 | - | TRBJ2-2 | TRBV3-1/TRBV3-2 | TGTGCCAGCAGCATGAAGGGGGCAGGCGGGGAGCTGTTTTTT | CASSMKGAGGELFF
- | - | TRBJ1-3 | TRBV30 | TGTGCCTGGACAGGGAACTCTGGAAACACCATATATTTT | CAWTGNSGNTIYF
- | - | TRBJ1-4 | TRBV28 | TGTGCCAGCAGTTTTTTACAAGCTAATGAAAAACTGTTTTTT | CASSFLQANEKLFF
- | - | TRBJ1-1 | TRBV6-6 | TGTGCCAGCAGTTATGCAAACATGAACACTGAAGCTTTCTTT | CASSYANMNTEAFF
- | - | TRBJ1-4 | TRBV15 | TGTGCCACCAGCAGAGCCAAGACACTCGCAACTAATGAAAAACTGTTTTTT | CATSRAKTLATNEKLFF
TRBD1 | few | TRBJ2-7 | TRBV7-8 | TGTGCCAGCAGCCTAGGACAGGACACCTACGAGCAGTACTTC | CASSLGQDTYEQYF
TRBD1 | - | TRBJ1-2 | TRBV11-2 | TGTGCCGGCAGCTTGAATCCGACAGGGGGATCCGGCTACACCTTC | CAGSLNPTGGSGYTF
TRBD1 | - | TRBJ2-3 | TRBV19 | TGTGCCAGTAGTCCGTCCTCAGGGGGCCCCTTCACAGATACGCAGTATTTT | CASSPSSGGPFTDTQYF
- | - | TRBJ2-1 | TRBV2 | TGTGCCAGCAGCAGGGTATGGAATGAGCAGTTCTTC | CASSRVWNEQFF
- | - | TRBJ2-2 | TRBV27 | TGTGCCAGCCTTGCCCCGGGAGTCACCGGGGAGCTGTTTTTT | CASLAPGVTGELFF
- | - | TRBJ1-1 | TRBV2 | TGTGCCAGCAGTTACGGGACTAACACTGAAGCTTTCTTT | CASSYGTNTEAFF
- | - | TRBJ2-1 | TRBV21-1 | TGTGCCAGCAGCAAGGAAAGTAAAAACAGGGGGCAACCATCATCCTACAATGAGCAGTTCTTC | CASSKESKNRGQPSSYNEQFF
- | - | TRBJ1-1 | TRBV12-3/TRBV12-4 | TGTGCCAGCAGTTTTTCTGTAGCGCAGGCGGCTTTCTTT | CASSFSVAQAAFF
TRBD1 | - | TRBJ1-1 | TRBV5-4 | TGTGCCAGCAGCTGGGGACAGGGAGACACTGAAGCTTTCTTT | CASSWGQGDTEAFF
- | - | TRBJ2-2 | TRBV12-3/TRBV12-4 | TGTGCCAGCAGTTTCTACGGGGAGCTGTTTTTT | CASSFYGELFF
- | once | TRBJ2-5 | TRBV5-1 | TGCGCCAGCAGCTGGGGGGGGCCAGAGACCCAGTACTTC | CASSWGGPETQYF
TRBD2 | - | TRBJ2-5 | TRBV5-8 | TGTGCCAGCAGCTTGGGACTAGCGGGGGGCCCTCAAGAGACCCAGTACTTC | CASSLGLAGGPQETQYF
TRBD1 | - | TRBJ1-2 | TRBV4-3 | TGCGCCAGCAGCCAATCCTCGACAGGGAGCTATGGCTACACCTTC | CASSQSSTGSYGYTF
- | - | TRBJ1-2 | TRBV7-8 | TGTGCCAGCAGCCCAGGACACAGGATATCTAACTATGGCTACACCTTC | CASSPGHRISNYGYTF
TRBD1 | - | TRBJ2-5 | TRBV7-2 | TGTGCCAGCAGCTTAGGTCAGCCTACCGGGACAGGGCCAATGAGGACCCAGTACTTC | CASSLGQPTGTGPMRTQYF
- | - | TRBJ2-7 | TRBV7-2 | TGTGCCAGCAGCTTACTGGGCCCCTCCAGCGAGCAGTACTTC | CASSLLGPSSEQYF
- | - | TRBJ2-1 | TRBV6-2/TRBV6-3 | TGTGCCAGCAGTTACTGGGCGGGTTTCAATGAGCAGTTCTTC | CASSYWAGFNEQFF
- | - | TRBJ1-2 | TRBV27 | TGTGCCAGCAGTTTAGGGAAAGACAGGCCAGGAGGCTACACCTTC | CASSLGKDRPGGYTF
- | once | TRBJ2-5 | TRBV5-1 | TGCGCCAGCAGCTTGGAGGGAGGGACCCAGTACTTC | CASSLEGGTQYF
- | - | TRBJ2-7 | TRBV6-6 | TGTGCCAGCAGTTACGGTGGCAACGAGCAGTACTTC | CASSYGGNEQYF
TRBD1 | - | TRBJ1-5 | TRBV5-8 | TGTGCCAGCAGCTTGGCGGAGCAGGGGGCTCGTCAGCCCCAGCATTTT | CASSLAEQGARQPQHF
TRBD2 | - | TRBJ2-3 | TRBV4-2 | TGTGCCAGCAGCCAAGTCCTGGGACTAGCGGGGAACACAGATACGCAGTATTTT | CASSQVLGLAGNTDTQYF
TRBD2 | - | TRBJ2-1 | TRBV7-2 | TGTGCCAGTAGCTTAAGGGCGGGGGAGGAGTTCTTC | CASSLRAGEEFF
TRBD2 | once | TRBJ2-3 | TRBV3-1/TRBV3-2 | TGTGCCAGCAGCCAAGTAGAACTAGCGGGGGGCGCTAGCACAGATACGCAGTATTTT | CASSQVELAGGASTDTQYF
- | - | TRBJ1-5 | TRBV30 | TGTGCCTGGAGTGTAAACGGAGGGCGTCAGCCCCAGCATTTT | CAWSVNGGRQPQHF
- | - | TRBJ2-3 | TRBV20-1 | TGCAGTGCTAGTCGGTTGGATACGCAGTATTTT | CSASRLDTQYF
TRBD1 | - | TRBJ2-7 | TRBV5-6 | TGTGCCAGCAGCTTGTTACGTTTGAGGGACAGGGGCCTACTTAATGACTTC | CASSLLRLRDRGLLNDF
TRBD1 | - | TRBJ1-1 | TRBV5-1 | TGCGCCAGCAGCTTGAAAGGACAGGGGGGCGAAGCTTTCTTT | CASSLKGQGGEAFF
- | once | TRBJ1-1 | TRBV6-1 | TGTGCCAGCAGCGAAGGGGGAGGGGAGACTGAAGCTTTCTTT | CASSEGGGETEAFF
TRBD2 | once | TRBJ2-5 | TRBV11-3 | TGTGCCAGCAGCTTAATAACGGACGTGGCTAGCGGGGGTCAAGTTACCCAGTACTTC | CASSLITDVASGGQVTQYF